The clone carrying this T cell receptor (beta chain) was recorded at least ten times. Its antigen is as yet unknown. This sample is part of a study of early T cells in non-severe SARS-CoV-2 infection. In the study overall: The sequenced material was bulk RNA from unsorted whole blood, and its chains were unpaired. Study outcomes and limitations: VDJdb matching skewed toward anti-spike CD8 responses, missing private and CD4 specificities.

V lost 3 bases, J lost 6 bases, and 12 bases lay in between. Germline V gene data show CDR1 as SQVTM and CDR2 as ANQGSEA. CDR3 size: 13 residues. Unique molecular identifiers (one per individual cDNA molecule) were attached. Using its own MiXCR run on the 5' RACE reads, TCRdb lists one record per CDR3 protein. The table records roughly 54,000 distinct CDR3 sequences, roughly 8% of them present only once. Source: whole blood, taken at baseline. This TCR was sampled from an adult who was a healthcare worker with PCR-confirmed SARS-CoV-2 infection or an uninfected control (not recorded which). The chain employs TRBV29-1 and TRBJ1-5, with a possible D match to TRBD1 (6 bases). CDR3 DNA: TGCAGCGTTGAGTTTGGGGGCCTTCAGCCCCAGCATTTT. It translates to CSVEFGGLQPQHF.